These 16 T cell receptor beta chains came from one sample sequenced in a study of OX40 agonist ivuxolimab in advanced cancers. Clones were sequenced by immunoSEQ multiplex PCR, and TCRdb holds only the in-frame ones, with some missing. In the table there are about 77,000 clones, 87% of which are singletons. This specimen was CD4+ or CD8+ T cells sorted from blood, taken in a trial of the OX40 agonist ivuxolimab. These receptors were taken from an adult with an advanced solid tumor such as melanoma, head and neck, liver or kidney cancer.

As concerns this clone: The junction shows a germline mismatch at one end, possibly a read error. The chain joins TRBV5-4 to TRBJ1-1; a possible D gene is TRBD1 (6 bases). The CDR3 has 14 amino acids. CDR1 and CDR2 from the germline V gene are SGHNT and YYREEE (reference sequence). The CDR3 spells CASSPSRGYTEAFF. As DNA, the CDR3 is TGTGCTAGCAGCCCAAGCAGGGGTTACACTGAAGCTTTCTTT.

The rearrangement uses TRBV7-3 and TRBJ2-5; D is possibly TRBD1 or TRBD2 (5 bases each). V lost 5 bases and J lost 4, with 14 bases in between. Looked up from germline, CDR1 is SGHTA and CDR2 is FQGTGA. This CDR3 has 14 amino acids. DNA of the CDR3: TGTGCCAGCAGCCCGGGGAGCAGGGTAGAGACCCAGTACTTC. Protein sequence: CASSPGSRVETQYF.

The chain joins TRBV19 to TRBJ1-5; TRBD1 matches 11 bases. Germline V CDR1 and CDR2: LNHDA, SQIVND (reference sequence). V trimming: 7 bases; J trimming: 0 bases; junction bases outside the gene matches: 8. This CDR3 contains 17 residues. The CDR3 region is CASISGTGGNSNQPQHF. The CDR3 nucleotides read TGTGCCAGTATTTCCGGGACAGGGGGTAATAGCAATCAGCCCCAGCATTTT. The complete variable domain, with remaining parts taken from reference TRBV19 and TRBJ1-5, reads DGGITQSPKYLFRKEGQNVTLSCEQNLNHDAMYWYRQDPGQGLRLIYYSQIVNDFQKGDIAEGYSVSREKKESFPLTVTSAQKNPTAFYLCASISGTGGNSNQPQHFGDGTRLSIL.

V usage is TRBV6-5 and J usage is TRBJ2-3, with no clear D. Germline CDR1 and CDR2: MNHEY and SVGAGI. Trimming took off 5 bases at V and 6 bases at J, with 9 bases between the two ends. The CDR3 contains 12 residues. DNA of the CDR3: TGTGCCAGCAGTCCCCGGGCGGATACGCAGTATTTT. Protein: CASSPRADTQYF.

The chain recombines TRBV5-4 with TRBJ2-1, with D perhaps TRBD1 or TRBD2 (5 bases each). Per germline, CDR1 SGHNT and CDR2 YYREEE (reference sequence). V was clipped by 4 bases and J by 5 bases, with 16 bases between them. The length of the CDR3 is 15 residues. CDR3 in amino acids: CASSPKPGPNNEQFF. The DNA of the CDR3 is TGTGCCAGCAGCCCGAAACCGGGACCGAACAATGAGCAGTTCTTC.

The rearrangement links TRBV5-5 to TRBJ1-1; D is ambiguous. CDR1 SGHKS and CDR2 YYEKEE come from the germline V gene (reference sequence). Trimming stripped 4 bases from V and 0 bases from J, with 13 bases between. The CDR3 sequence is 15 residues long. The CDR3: CASSLGRSMNTEAFF. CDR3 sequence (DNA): TGTGCCAGCAGCCTCGGCAGGTCCATGAACACTGAAGCTTTCTTT.

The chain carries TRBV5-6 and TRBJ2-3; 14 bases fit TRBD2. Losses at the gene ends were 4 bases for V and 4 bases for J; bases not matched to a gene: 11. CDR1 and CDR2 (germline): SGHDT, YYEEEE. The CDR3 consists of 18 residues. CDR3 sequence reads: CASSLPGLAGEGADTQYF. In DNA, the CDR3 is TGTGCCAGCAGCCTGCCGGGACTAGCGGGAGAGGGGGCAGATACGCAGTATTTT.

This CDR3 is CASSTAAGGNYGYTF. For the CDR3, the DNA is TGTGCCAGTAGCACCGCGGCAGGGGGGAACTATGGCTACACCTTC. The chain employs TRBV19 and TRBJ1-2; the match to TRBD1 covers 7 bases. The junction had 9 bases not matched to a gene; V was cut back by 6 bases and J by 2 bases. The CDR3 is made up of 15 amino acids. Per germline, CDR1 LNHDA and CDR2 SQIVND (reference sequence).

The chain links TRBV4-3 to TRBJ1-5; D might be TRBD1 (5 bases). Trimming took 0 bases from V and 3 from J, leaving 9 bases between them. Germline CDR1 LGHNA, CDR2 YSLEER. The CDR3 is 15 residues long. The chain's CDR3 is CASSQDLGPNQPQHF. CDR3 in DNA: TGCGCCAGCAGCCAAGATTTGGGGCCCAATCAGCCCCAGCATTTT.

The CDR3 DNA is TGTGCCAGCTCGGACCCCCGGGAGCCGCAAGAGACCCAGTACTTC. Amino acids: CASSDPREPQETQYF. The genes are TRBV18 and TRBJ2-5; D is perhaps TRBD2 (6 bases). The CDR3 totals 15 residues. CDR1 and CDR2 (germline): KGHSH, LQKENI. Between the trimmed V and J ends, which lost 6 bases and 2 bases, there was a span of 16 bases.

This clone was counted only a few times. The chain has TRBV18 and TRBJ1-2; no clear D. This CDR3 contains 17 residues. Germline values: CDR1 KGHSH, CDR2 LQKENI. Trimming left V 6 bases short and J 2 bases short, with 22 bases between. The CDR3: CASSPGPGSRPNYGYTF. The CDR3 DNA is TGTGCCAGCTCTCCCGGGCCCGGAAGTAGACCCAACTATGGCTACACCTTC.

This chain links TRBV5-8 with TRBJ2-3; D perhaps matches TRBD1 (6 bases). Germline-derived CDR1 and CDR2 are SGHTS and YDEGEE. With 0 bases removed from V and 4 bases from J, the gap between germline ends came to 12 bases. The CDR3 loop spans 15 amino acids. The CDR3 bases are TGTGCCAGCAGCTTGGAAGGGGGAGCGGCAGATACGCAGTATTTT. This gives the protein CASSLEGGAADTQYF.

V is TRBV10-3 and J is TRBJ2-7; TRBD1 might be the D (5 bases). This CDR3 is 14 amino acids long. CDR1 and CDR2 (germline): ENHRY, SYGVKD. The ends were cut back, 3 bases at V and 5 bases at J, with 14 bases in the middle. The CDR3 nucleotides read TGTGCCATCAGTGAAAGACAGCAGAGCCACGAGCAGTACTTC. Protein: CAISERQQSHEQYF.

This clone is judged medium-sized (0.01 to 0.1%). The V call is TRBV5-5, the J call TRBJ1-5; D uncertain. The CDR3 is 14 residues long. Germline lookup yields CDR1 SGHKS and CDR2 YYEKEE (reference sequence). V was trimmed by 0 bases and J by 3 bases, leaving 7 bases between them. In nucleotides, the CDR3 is TGTGCCAGCAGCTTGGACGTATTCAATCAGCCCCAGCATTTT. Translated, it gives CASSLDVFNQPQHF.

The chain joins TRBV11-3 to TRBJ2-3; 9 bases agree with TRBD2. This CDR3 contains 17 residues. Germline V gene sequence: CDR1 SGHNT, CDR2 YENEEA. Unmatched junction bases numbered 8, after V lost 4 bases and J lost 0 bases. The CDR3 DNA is TGTGCCAGCAGCTCACGAGCGGGGGGAGTAAGCACAGATACGCAGTATTTT. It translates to CASSSRAGGVSTDTQYF.

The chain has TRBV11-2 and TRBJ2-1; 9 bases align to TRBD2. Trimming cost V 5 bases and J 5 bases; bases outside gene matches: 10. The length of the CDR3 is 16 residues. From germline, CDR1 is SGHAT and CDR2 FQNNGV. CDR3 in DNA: TGTGCCAGCAGCCTCCGCCGGGCTAGCGGGGACAATGAGCAGTTCTTC. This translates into CASSLRRASGDNEQFF.